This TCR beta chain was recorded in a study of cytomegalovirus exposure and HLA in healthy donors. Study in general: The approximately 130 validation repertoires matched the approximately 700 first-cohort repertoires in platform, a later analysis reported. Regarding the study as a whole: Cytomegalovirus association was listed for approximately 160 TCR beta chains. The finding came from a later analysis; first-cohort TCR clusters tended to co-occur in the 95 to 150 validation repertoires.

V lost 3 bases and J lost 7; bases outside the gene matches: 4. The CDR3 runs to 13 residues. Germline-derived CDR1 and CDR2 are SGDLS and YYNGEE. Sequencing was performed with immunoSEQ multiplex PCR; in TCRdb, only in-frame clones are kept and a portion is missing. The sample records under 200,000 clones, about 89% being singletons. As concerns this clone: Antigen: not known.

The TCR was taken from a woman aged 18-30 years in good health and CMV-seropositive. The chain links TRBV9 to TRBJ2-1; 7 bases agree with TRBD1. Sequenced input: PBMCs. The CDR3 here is CASSDSTGNEQFF. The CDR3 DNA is TGTGCCAGCAGCGACTCGACAGGGAATGAGCAGTTCTTC.